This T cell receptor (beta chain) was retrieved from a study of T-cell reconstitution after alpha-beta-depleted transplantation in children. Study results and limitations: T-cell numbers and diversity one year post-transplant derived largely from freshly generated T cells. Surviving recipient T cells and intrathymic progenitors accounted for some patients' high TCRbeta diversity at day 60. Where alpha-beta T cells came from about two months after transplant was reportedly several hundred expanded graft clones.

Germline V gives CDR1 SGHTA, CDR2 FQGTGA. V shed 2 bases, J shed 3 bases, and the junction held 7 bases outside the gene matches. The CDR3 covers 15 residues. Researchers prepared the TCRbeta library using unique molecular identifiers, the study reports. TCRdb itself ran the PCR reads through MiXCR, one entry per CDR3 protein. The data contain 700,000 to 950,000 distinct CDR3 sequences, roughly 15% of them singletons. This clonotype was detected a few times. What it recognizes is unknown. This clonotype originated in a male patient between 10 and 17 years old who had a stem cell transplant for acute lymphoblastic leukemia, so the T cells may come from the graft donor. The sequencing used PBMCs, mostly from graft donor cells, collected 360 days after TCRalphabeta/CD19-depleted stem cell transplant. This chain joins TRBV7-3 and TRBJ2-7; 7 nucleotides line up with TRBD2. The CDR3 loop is CASSLGAGDFYEQYF. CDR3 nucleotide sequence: TGTGCCAGCAGCTTAGGGGCGGGAGATTTCTACGAGCAGTACTTC. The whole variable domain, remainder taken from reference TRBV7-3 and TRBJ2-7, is GAGVSQTPSNKVTEKGKYVELRCDPISGHTALYWYRQSLGQGPEFLIYFQGTGAADDSGLPNDRFFAVRPEGSVSTLKIQRTERGDSAVYLCASSLGAGDFYEQYFGPGTRLTVT.